The clone carrying this T cell receptor beta chain was detected many times. Its antigen is as yet unknown. These data come from a study of T cell repertoires in cytomegalovirus infection. Study-level information: CMV epitopes, recently identified HLA-C-restricted and well-studied HLA-B-restricted, were used. TCR beta signatures that were public indicated CMV infection and matching HLA type. Study conclusions and caveats: HLA-C-restricted CMV-specific TCR beta clonotypes were dominant in the ex vivo response. The cumulative frequency of public TCR beta families identified carriers of CMV plus the relevant HLA.

MiXCR, applied by TCRdb to the reads, yields one record per CDR3 protein. The sample consists of approximately 770,000 distinct CDR3 sequences, 25% to 30% of them appearing once. Germline values: CDR1 SGHVS, CDR2 FNYEAQ. The CDR3 is 17 residues long. Trimming at V came to 4 bases and at J to 6 bases, leaving 12 bases not matched to a gene. This sequence originates from a human donor in good health (CMV status not recorded). Some clones in this sample may be carry-over from other donors' samples. The sequencing here drew on cultured CD8+ T cells from PBMCs, taken from culture after CMV antigen stimulation. The chain couples TRBV7-6 to TRBJ1-6; TRBD1 aligns across 7 bases. The CDR3, as DNA: TGTGCCAGCAGCTCTACGACAGGGCTAAGGGGTAATTCACCCCTCCACTTT. Translated, it gives CASSSTTGLRGNSPLHF.